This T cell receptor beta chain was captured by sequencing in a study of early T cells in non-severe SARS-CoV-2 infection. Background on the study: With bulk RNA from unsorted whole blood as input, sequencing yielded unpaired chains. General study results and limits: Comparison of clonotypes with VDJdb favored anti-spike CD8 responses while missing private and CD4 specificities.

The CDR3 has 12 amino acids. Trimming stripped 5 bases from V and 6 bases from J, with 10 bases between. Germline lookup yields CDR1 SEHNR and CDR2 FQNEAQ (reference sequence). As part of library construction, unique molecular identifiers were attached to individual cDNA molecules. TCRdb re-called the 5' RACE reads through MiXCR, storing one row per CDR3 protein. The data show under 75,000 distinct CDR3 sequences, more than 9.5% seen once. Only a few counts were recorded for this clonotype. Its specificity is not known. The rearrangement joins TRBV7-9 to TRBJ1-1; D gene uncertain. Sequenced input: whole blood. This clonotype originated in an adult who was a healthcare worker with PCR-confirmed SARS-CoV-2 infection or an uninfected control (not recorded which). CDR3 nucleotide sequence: TGTGCCAGCAGCCCACGGGGATCTGAAGCTTTCTTT. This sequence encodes CASSPRGSEAFF.